Listed below are T cell receptor beta chains from one sample, sequenced in a study of CD8 T cells in Susac syndrome. TCRdb passed the immunoSEQ multiplex PCR reads through MiXCR, listing each CDR3 protein once. Among roughly 140,000 distinct CDR3 sequences listed, just under 97% were seen once. Material: CD8+ T cells from PBMCs. The receptor set was obtained from a human donor with multiple sclerosis. The CDR3 runs from the conserved cysteine through the conserved F or W. The D gene is left open where the match is weak. Size values are once, few and many counts, or a class for expanded clones, and some rows have none.

CDR3 length: 14
J gene: TRBJ2-1
D gene: TRBD2
clone size: NA
V gene: TRBV3-1
CDR3 protein: CASSQGGLANEQFF
CDR3 DNA: TGTGCCAGCAGCCAGGGGGGACTAGCGAATGAGCAGTTCTTC

CDR3 length: 14
J gene: TRBJ2-7
D gene: NA
clone size: NA
V gene: TRBV5-1
CDR3 protein: CASSFRQNSYEQYF
CDR3 DNA: TGCGCCAGCAGCTTCAGACAGAACTCCTACGAGCAGTACTTC

CDR3 length: 12
J gene: TRBJ2-7
D gene: NA
clone size: NA
V gene: TRBV10-3
CDR3 protein: CAISDESYEQYF
CDR3 DNA: TGTGCCATCAGTGACGAGTCCTACGAGCAGTACTTC

CDR3 length: 14
J gene: TRBJ2-1
D gene: NA
clone size: NA
V gene: TRBV20-1
CDR3 protein: CSALGGISYNEQFF
CDR3 DNA: TGCAGTGCCCTGGGGGGAATATCCTACAATGAGCAGTTCTTC

CDR3 length: 14
J gene: TRBJ1-5
D gene: NA
clone size: NA
V gene: TRBV24-1
CDR3 protein: CATSDSGVSRPQHF
CDR3 DNA: TGTGCCACCAGTGATTCGGGGGTTAGTCGGCCCCAGCATTTT

CDR3 length: 16
J gene: TRBJ1-2
D gene: TRBD1
clone size: NA
V gene: TRBV29-1
CDR3 protein: CSVEDFGTGRNYGYTF
CDR3 DNA: TGCAGCGTTGAAGATTTCGGGACAGGGAGAAACTATGGCTACACCTTC

CDR3 length: 10
J gene: TRBJ2-1
D gene: NA
clone size: NA
V gene: TRBV2
CDR3 protein: CASSVYEQFF
CDR3 DNA: TGTGCCAGCAGTGTATATGAGCAGTTCTTC

CDR3 length: 15
J gene: TRBJ2-3
D gene: TRBD1
clone size: NA
V gene: TRBV29-1
CDR3 protein: CSVEGDRSSTDTQYF
CDR3 DNA: TGCAGCGTTGAAGGGGACAGGTCTAGCACAGATACGCAGTATTTT

CDR3 length: 13
J gene: TRBJ1-5
D gene: NA
clone size: NA
V gene: TRBV19
CDR3 protein: CASLGAGNQPQHF
CDR3 DNA: TGTGCCAGCCTAGGGGCGGGCAATCAGCCCCAGCATTTT

CDR3 length: 14
J gene: TRBJ1-1
D gene: TRBD1
clone size: few
V gene: TRBV18
CDR3 protein: CASSPGQGRTEAFF
CDR3 DNA: TGTGCCAGCTCACCGGGACAGGGAAGGACTGAAGCTTTCTTT

CDR3 length: 13
J gene: TRBJ1-2
D gene: TRBD1
clone size: NA
V gene: TRBV29-1
CDR3 protein: CSVHMTGIYGYTF
CDR3 DNA: TGCAGCGTTCACATGACAGGGATCTATGGCTACACCTTC

CDR3 length: 14
J gene: TRBJ2-7
D gene: TRBD2
clone size: NA
V gene: TRBV9
CDR3 protein: CASSVGEGFYEQYF
CDR3 DNA: TGTGCCAGCAGCGTAGGGGAGGGGTTCTACGAGCAGTACTTC

CDR3 length: 14
J gene: TRBJ1-5
D gene: NA
clone size: NA
V gene: TRBV6-5
CDR3 protein: CASSLNSGDQPQHF
CDR3 DNA: TGTGCCAGCAGTTTAAATTCAGGGGATCAGCCCCAGCATTTT

CDR3 length: 13
J gene: TRBJ2-7
D gene: NA
clone size: NA
V gene: TRBV6-2/TRBV6-3
CDR3 protein: CASKTPGSYEQYF
CDR3 DNA: TGTGCCAGCAAGACCCCAGGCTCCTACGAGCAGTACTTC

CDR3 length: 10
J gene: TRBJ1-2
D gene: NA
clone size: NA
V gene: TRBV6-6
CDR3 protein: CASSSEGYTF
CDR3 DNA: TGTGCCAGCAGTTCGGAAGGCTACACCTTC

CDR3 length: 14
J gene: TRBJ2-7
D gene: NA
clone size: NA
V gene: TRBV12-3/TRBV12-4
CDR3 protein: CASSHGGDSYEQYF
CDR3 DNA: TGTGCCAGCAGCCACGGCGGGGACTCCTACGAGCAGTACTTC

CDR3 length: 11
J gene: TRBJ2-2
D gene: NA
clone size: NA
V gene: TRBV11-2
CDR3 protein: CASSPVRELFF
CDR3 DNA: TGTGCCAGCAGCCCTGTCAGGGAGCTGTTTTTT

CDR3 length: 15
J gene: TRBJ2-5
D gene: TRBD1
clone size: once
V gene: TRBV24-1
CDR3 protein: CATSDSQGARETQYF
CDR3 DNA: TGTGCCACCAGTGATTCGCAGGGGGCCCGTGAGACCCAGTACTTC

CDR3 length: 15
J gene: TRBJ2-7
D gene: NA
clone size: NA
V gene: TRBV29-1
CDR3 protein: CSVELRGQAGGEQYF
CDR3 DNA: TGCAGCGTTGAGTTAAGAGGACAGGCTGGGGGGGAGCAGTACTTC

CDR3 length: 14
J gene: TRBJ1-1
D gene: NA
clone size: NA
V gene: TRBV2
CDR3 protein: CASRGSYGDTEAFF
CDR3 DNA: TGTGCCAGCCGGGGTTCCTATGGGGACACTGAAGCTTTCTTT

CDR3 length: 11
J gene: TRBJ2-3
D gene: NA
clone size: NA
V gene: TRBV15
CDR3 protein: CATIGEYTQYF
CDR3 DNA: TGTGCCACCATCGGGGAGTATACGCAGTATTTT

CDR3 length: 15
J gene: TRBJ1-5
D gene: NA
clone size: NA
V gene: TRBV25-1
CDR3 protein: CASSEYISRGQPQHF
CDR3 DNA: TGTGCCAGCAGTGAATATATCTCCAGGGGTCAGCCCCAGCATTTT

CDR3 length: 16
J gene: TRBJ2-1
D gene: TRBD2
clone size: NA
V gene: TRBV7-9
CDR3 protein: CASSFTSGGTWNEQFF
CDR3 DNA: TGTGCCAGCAGCTTTACTAGCGGGGGGACATGGAATGAGCAGTTCTTC

CDR3 length: 13
J gene: TRBJ2-1
D gene: TRBD2
clone size: NA
V gene: TRBV20-1
CDR3 protein: CSAPSGGIGEQFF
CDR3 DNA: TGCAGTGCCCCTAGCGGGGGGATTGGTGAGCAGTTCTTC

CDR3 length: 12
J gene: TRBJ2-1
D gene: NA
clone size: NA
V gene: TRBV20-1
CDR3 protein: CSARDTYNEQFF
CDR3 DNA: TGCAGTGCTAGGGACACCTACAATGAGCAGTTCTTC

CDR3 length: 12
J gene: TRBJ1-4
D gene: NA
clone size: NA
V gene: TRBV5-1
CDR3 protein: CASSLKGEKLFF
CDR3 DNA: TGCGCCAGCAGCTTGAAAGGGGAAAAACTGTTTTTT

CDR3 length: 16
J gene: TRBJ2-3
D gene: NA
clone size: NA
V gene: TRBV2
CDR3 protein: CASTSVPTRTTDTQYF
CDR3 DNA: TGTGCCAGCACCTCTGTACCGACTAGGACGACAGATACGCAGTATTTT

CDR3 length: 13
J gene: TRBJ1-1
D gene: NA
clone size: NA
V gene: TRBV7-6
CDR3 protein: CASSLLANTEAFF
CDR3 DNA: TGTGCCAGCAGCTTACTCGCGAACACTGAAGCTTTCTTT

CDR3 length: 15
J gene: TRBJ2-7
D gene: TRBD2
clone size: NA
V gene: TRBV2
CDR3 protein: CASSPGTRASYGQYF
CDR3 DNA: TGTGCCAGCAGTCCCGGGACTAGGGCCAGTTACGGGCAGTACTTC

CDR3 length: 13
J gene: TRBJ1-1
D gene: NA
clone size: NA
V gene: TRBV12-3/TRBV12-4
CDR3 protein: CATQGLGDTEAFF
CDR3 DNA: TGTGCCACCCAAGGACTGGGGGACACTGAAGCTTTCTTT

CDR3 length: 14
J gene: TRBJ2-7
D gene: NA
clone size: NA
V gene: TRBV27
CDR3 protein: CASSSGRLISEQYF
CDR3 DNA: TGTGCCAGCAGTTCAGGGAGGCTTATCTCAGAGCAGTACTTC

CDR3 length: 18
J gene: TRBJ2-1
D gene: TRBD2
clone size: NA
V gene: TRBV14
CDR3 protein: CASSPRVASGGAGNEQFF
CDR3 DNA: TGTGCCAGCAGCCCCCGGGTCGCTAGCGGGGGGGCGGGGAATGAGCAGTTCTTC

CDR3 length: 16
J gene: TRBJ2-3
D gene: TRBD2
clone size: NA
V gene: TRBV10-3
CDR3 protein: CAISEPGLANTDTQYF
CDR3 DNA: TGTGCCATCAGTGAGCCGGGACTAGCCAACACAGATACGCAGTATTTT

CDR3 length: 14
J gene: TRBJ2-1
D gene: TRBD2
clone size: once
V gene: TRBV12-3/TRBV12-4
CDR3 protein: CASVAGLPNREQFF
CDR3 DNA: TGTGCCAGCGTTGCGGGACTACCTAACCGGGAGCAGTTCTTC

CDR3 length: 15
J gene: TRBJ1-5
D gene: NA
clone size: NA
V gene: TRBV4-1
CDR3 protein: CASSQDFVANQPQHF
CDR3 DNA: TGCGCCAGCAGCCAAGATTTCGTGGCAAATCAGCCCCAGCATTTT

CDR3 length: 16
J gene: TRBJ2-3
D gene: TRBD2
clone size: NA
V gene: TRBV20-1
CDR3 protein: CSVTHDLAASTDTQYF
CDR3 DNA: TGCAGTGTTACCCACGATCTAGCGGCTAGCACAGATACGCAGTATTTT

CDR3 length: 10
J gene: TRBJ1-2
D gene: NA
clone size: NA
V gene: TRBV6-5
CDR3 protein: CATRAGGYTF
CDR3 DNA: TGTGCCACCCGCGCCGGGGGCTACACCTTC

CDR3 length: 15
J gene: TRBJ2-1
D gene: TRBD2
clone size: NA
V gene: TRBV30
CDR3 protein: CAWSWLAGGYNEQFF
CDR3 DNA: TGTGCCTGGAGTTGGCTAGCGGGGGGGTACAATGAGCAGTTCTTC

CDR3 length: 19
J gene: TRBJ2-1
D gene: TRBD2
clone size: NA
V gene: TRBV5-1
CDR3 protein: CASSPGLAGASGAYNEQFF
CDR3 DNA: TGCGCCAGCAGCCCGGGACTAGCGGGGGCTTCAGGAGCCTACAATGAGCAGTTCTTC

CDR3 length: 15
J gene: TRBJ2-1
D gene: TRBD2
clone size: NA
V gene: TRBV29-1
CDR3 protein: CSVEGSGGLENEQFF
CDR3 DNA: TGCAGCGTTGAAGGTAGCGGGGGGCTTGAGAATGAGCAGTTCTTC

CDR3 length: 13
J gene: TRBJ2-1
D gene: TRBD2
clone size: NA
V gene: TRBV20-1
CDR3 protein: CSATGTSDREQFF
CDR3 DNA: TGCAGTGCTACCGGGACTAGCGACCGGGAGCAGTTCTTC

CDR3 length: 14
J gene: TRBJ1-2
D gene: NA
clone size: NA
V gene: TRBV29-1
CDR3 protein: CSVEDKGIWRGYTF
CDR3 DNA: TGCAGCGTTGAAGATAAAGGCATTTGGCGGGGCTACACCTTC

CDR3 length: 13
J gene: TRBJ1-1
D gene: NA
clone size: NA
V gene: TRBV30
CDR3 protein: CAWSGHSNTEAFF
CDR3 DNA: TGTGCCTGGAGTGGACATTCGAACACTGAAGCTTTCTTT

CDR3 length: 15
J gene: TRBJ2-7
D gene: TRBD2
clone size: NA
V gene: TRBV13
CDR3 protein: CASSYSGGRDYEQYF
CDR3 DNA: TGTGCCAGCAGCTATAGCGGGGGGCGAGACTACGAGCAGTACTTC

CDR3 length: 12
J gene: TRBJ2-3
D gene: NA
clone size: once
V gene: TRBV24-1
CDR3 protein: CATSDLLDTQYF
CDR3 DNA: TGTGCCACCAGTGATTTGCTGGATACGCAGTATTTT

CDR3 length: 15
J gene: TRBJ2-1
D gene: TRBD1
clone size: NA
V gene: TRBV27
CDR3 protein: CASSFWQGARNEQFF
CDR3 DNA: TGTGCCAGCAGTTTTTGGCAGGGGGCGCGAAATGAGCAGTTCTTC